The 25 T cell receptor beta chains below all came from one sample that was sequenced in a study of cytotoxic CD8 clonotypes in ibrutinib-treated CLL. Profiled with immunoSEQ multiplex PCR; TCRdb holds only in-frame clones, not every one. The sample lists some 290,000 clones; just under 80% were seen once. Source: PBMCs, taken before ibrutinib treatment. Receptor source: a human donor with chronic lymphocytic leukemia.

This clone was seen a handful of times. The V call is TRBV25-1, the J call TRBJ2-1; no clear D gene. CDR1 MGHDK and CDR2 SYGVNS come from the germline V gene. This CDR3 contains 13 residues. With 4 bases removed from V and 0 bases from J, the gap between germline ends came to 4 bases. The CDR3 spells CASSAGSYNEQFF. In DNA, the CDR3 is TGTGCCAGCAGTGCCGGCTCCTACAATGAGCAGTTCTTC.

V usage is TRBV29-1 and J usage is TRBJ2-2, with D maybe TRBD2 (6 bases). The CDR3 length is 13 residues. V was trimmed by 5 bases and J by 5 bases, leaving 12 bases between them. The germline gives CDR1 SQVTM, CDR2 ANQGSEA. The CDR3 sequence is CSVLGGLTGELFF. CDR3 coding DNA: TGCAGCGTTCTGGGAGGTCTTACCGGGGAGCTGTTTTTT.

This chain joins TRBV7-2 and TRBJ2-2, with TRBD1 matching 8 bases. Germline V lookup: CDR1 SGHTA, CDR2 FQGNSA. Unmatched junction bases numbered 5, after V lost 5 bases and J lost 6 bases. The CDR3 has 14 residues. CDR3 nucleotides: TGTGCCAGCAGCCGGACAGGGCTCTCCGGGGAGCTGTTTTTT. Translation gives CASSRTGLSGELFF.

This chain joins TRBV11-2 and TRBJ2-1, with 15 bases lining up with TRBD2. From germline, CDR1 is SGHAT and CDR2 FQNNGV. The CDR3 consists of 17 residues. J was trimmed by 7 bases and V by 5 bases; bases with no gene match: 9. CDR3 in amino acids: CASSRGLAGGPGNEQFF. Here the CDR3 DNA reads TGTGCCAGCAGCCGAGGACTAGCGGGAGGGCCGGGGAATGAGCAGTTCTTC.

This chain uses TRBV4-1 with TRBJ2-5; either TRBD1 or TRBD2 may fit D (6 bases each). V was cut by 4 bases and J by 5 bases, with 17 bases left in between. There are 15 residues in the CDR3. CDR1 and CDR2 from the germline V gene are MGHRA and YSYEKL. CDR3: CASSPNEGGTETQYF. CDR3 DNA: TGCGCCAGCAGCCCGAACGAGGGGGGTACGGAGACCCAGTACTTC.

The chain recombines TRBV28 with TRBJ2-7; 7 bases are a match to TRBD1. Germline lookup yields CDR1 MDHEN and CDR2 SYDVKM. The J segment lost 1 base and the V segment lost 4 bases, leaving 7 bases of the junction unmatched. This CDR3 spans 15 amino acids. CDR3 sequence: CASSYAGTASYEQYF. Written as DNA, the CDR3 is TGTGCCAGCAGTTACGCCGGGACAGCTTCCTACGAGCAGTACTTC.

This rearrangement joins TRBV9 to TRBJ2-3, with TRBD2 identical over 14 bases. This CDR3 is built from 15 residues. Germline assignment: CDR1 SGDLS and CDR2 YYNGEE. Trimming at V came to 4 bases and at J to 6 bases, leaving 4 bases not matched to a gene. The CDR3 loop is CASSSGLAGEDTQYF. The CDR3 DNA sequence: TGTGCCAGCAGCTCGGGACTAGCGGGAGAGGATACGCAGTATTTT.

The chain uses TRBV28 and TRBJ1-2; D gene ambiguous. The germline V gene has CDR1 MDHEN and CDR2 SYDVKM. The CDR3 loop spans 17 amino acids. The V gene lost 3 bases and the J gene lost 4 bases, with 21 bases spanning the gap. In DNA, the CDR3 is TGTGCCAGCAGTTTGGTTGGGTCTATTGACTTTCCCTATGGCTACACCTTC. This gives the protein CASSLVGSIDFPYGYTF.

V usage is TRBV20-1 and J usage is TRBJ2-3; D not resolved. Trimming took 6 bases from V and 4 from J, leaving 8 bases between them. This CDR3 comprises 11 residues. CDR1 DFQATT and CDR2 SNEGSKA come from the germline V gene (reference sequence). The DNA for the CDR3 is TGCAGTGCCCGGTCCCCAGATACGCAGTATTTT. Amino acids: CSARSPDTQYF.

This sequence joins TRBV7-6 and TRBJ2-1, with 7 bases that match TRBD2. Losses at the gene ends were 1 base for V and 7 bases for J; bases not matched to a gene: 7. Germline V gene lookup returns CDR1 SGHVS and CDR2 FNYEAQ. The CDR3 totals 15 residues. CDR3 protein: CASSLERLSGNEQFF. CDR3 bases: TGTGCCAGCAGCTTAGAGCGTCTTAGCGGGAATGAGCAGTTCTTC.

The chain links TRBV25-1 to TRBJ1-1; TRBD1 is a possible D gene (5 bases). Germline V lookup: CDR1 MGHDK, CDR2 SYGVNS. This CDR3 has 14 residues. V was pared by 4 bases and J by 1 base, with 10 bases between. The CDR3 loop reads CASSAPDRNTEAFF. The CDR3 region has the DNA TGTGCCAGCAGTGCTCCCGACAGGAACACTGAAGCTTTCTTT.

The DNA of the CDR3 is TGCAGCGTTGTTTTTCGGTTGAGCTCCTACAATGAGCAGTTCTTC. As protein: CSVVFRLSSYNEQFF. The rearrangement links TRBV29-1 to TRBJ2-1; D is uncertain. Per the germline V gene, CDR1 is SQVTM and CDR2 is ANQGSEA. The CDR3 totals 15 residues. Trimming cost V 4 bases and J 0 bases, with 13 bases left between them.

The J gene is TRBJ2-7, the V gene TRBV2; 12 bases are shared with TRBD2. V was pared by 4 bases and J by 3 bases, with 7 bases of the junction left unmatched. Per the germline V gene, CDR1 is SNHLY and CDR2 is FYNNEI. The CDR3 is 16 amino acids. CDR3 nucleotide sequence: TGTGCCAGCAGTGGGGAGACTAGCGGGAGCTTCTACGAGCAGTACTTC. Translated: CASSGETSGSFYEQYF.

The chain has TRBV7-7 and TRBJ2-3; D is possibly TRBD2 (6 bases). Trimming removed 2 bases at V and 0 bases at J, with 9 bases between. This CDR3 has 15 residues. Germline V CDR1 and CDR2: SSHAT, FNYEAQ (reference sequence). Here the CDR3 reads CASSLSGESTDTQYF. CDR3 nucleotide sequence: TGTGCCAGCAGCTTATCGGGAGAGAGCACAGATACGCAGTATTTT.

The count of this clone is one. The rearrangement links TRBV5-1 to TRBJ2-3, with D perhaps TRBD2 (6 bases). This CDR3 region has 17 residues. CDR1 is SGHRS, CDR2 YFSETQ, per germline. Trimming left V 2 bases short and J 3 bases short, with 19 bases between. This CDR3 reads CASSFQTSYTRTDTQYF. As DNA, the CDR3 is TGCGCCAGCAGCTTCCAGACTAGTTATACGAGGACAGATACGCAGTATTTT.

V is TRBV7-9 and J is TRBJ2-2, with 8 bases identical to TRBD2. Per the germline V gene, CDR1 is SEHNR and CDR2 is FQNEAQ (reference sequence). The CDR3 totals 15 residues. Germline trimming cut 3 bases from V and 8 bases from J; bases unmatched to any gene: 8. This chain's CDR3 is CASSLDNGRGGELFF. The DNA of the CDR3 is TGTGCCAGCAGCTTGGATAACGGGAGGGGAGGGGAGCTGTTTTTT. The complete variable domain, with remaining parts taken from reference TRBV7-9 and TRBJ2-2, reads DTGVSQNPRHKITKRGQNVTFRCDPISEHNRLYWYRQTLGQGPEFLTYFQNEAQLEKSRLLSDRFSAERPKGSFSTLEIQRTEQGDSAMYLCASSLDNGRGGELFFGEGSRLTVL.

The chain combines TRBV7-7 with TRBJ2-5; 11 positions agree with TRBD2. The germline V gene encodes CDR1 SSHAT and CDR2 FNYEAQ (reference sequence). V lost 3 bases and J lost 4; bases outside the gene matches: 19. The CDR3 contains 20 residues. The CDR3, as DNA: TGTGCCAGCAGCTTTATTGGGGGTACTAGCGGGAGTGGGCAAGTAGAGACCCAGTACTTC. It specifies CASSFIGGTSGSGQVETQYF.

This CDR3 reads CASSVSSGAYEQYF. The CDR3 DNA reads TGTGCCAGCAGCGTTTCTAGCGGAGCCTACGAGCAGTACTTC. The chain couples TRBV9 to TRBJ2-7, with 7 bases that match TRBD2. Germline lookup yields CDR1 SGDLS and CDR2 YYNGEE. The CDR3 extends over 14 amino acids. Losses at the gene ends were 2 bases for V and 2 bases for J; bases not matched to a gene: 4. Full variable domain (remainder filled in from reference TRBV9 and TRBJ2-7): DSGVTQTPKHLITATGQRVTLRCSPRSGDLSVYWYQQSLDQGLQFLIQYYNGEERAKGNILERFSAQQFPDLHSELNLSSLELGDSALYFCASSVSSGAYEQYFGPGTRLTVT.

This clone was seen once. This sequence joins TRBV10-3 and TRBJ1-5, with 7 positions matching TRBD1. This CDR3 comprises 15 residues. Germline assignment: CDR1 ENHRY and CDR2 SYGVKD. The trim removed 3 bases at V and 9 bases at J, leaving 11 bases unmatched. DNA for the CDR3: TGTGCCATCAGTGACGGGACAGCGGACCCGGGGCCCCAGCATTTT. Amino acids: CAISDGTADPGPQHF.

The chain combines TRBV5-1 with TRBJ2-1; 10 nucleotides match TRBD2. Per the germline V gene, CDR1 is SGHRS and CDR2 is YFSETQ. The CDR3 length is 15 residues. The V segment lost 4 bases and the J segment 6 bases; nucleotides outside the gene matches: 7. Written as DNA, the CDR3 is TGCGCCAGCAGCAACGGACTAGCGGTGCGCAATGAGCAGTTCTTC. This codes for CASSNGLAVRNEQFF.

The V and J genes are TRBV7-2 and TRBJ2-7; D is possibly TRBD1 or TRBD2 (6 bases each). The V gene's germline CDR1 is SGHTA and CDR2 FQGNSA. This CDR3 has 12 amino acids. V was pared by 5 bases and J by 9 bases, with 14 bases between. CDR3 amino acids: CASSGGLAWQYF. The CDR3 coding sequence is TGTGCCAGCAGCGGGGGGCTAGCGTGGCAGTACTTC. Based on the CDR3 plus reference TRBV7-2 and TRBJ2-7, the full variable domain is GAGVSQSPSNKVTEKGKDVELRCDPISGHTALYWYRQSLGQGLEFLIYFQGNSAPDKSGLPSDRFSAERTGGSVSTLTIQRTQQEDSAVYLCASSGGLAWQYFGPGTRLTVT.

This clone was seen more than once but under ten times. The chain has TRBV7-6 and TRBJ2-5; 11 bases fit TRBD2. This CDR3 has 15 amino acids. CDR1 is SGHVS and CDR2 is FNYEAQ in the germline V gene. Trimming took 6 bases from V and 5 from J; bases not matched to a gene: 8. This CDR3 is CASRSTSGSWETQYF. In nucleotides, the CDR3 is TGTGCCAGCAGAAGTACTAGCGGGAGTTGGGAGACCCAGTACTTC.

V and J are TRBV20-1 and TRBJ2-7; no clear D. The CDR3 extends over 9 amino acids. Per the germline V gene, CDR1 is DFQATT and CDR2 is SNEGSKA (reference sequence). With 4 bases removed from V and 4 bases from J, the gap between germline ends came to 2 bases. The CDR3 spells CSATYEQYF. CDR3 nucleotides: TGCAGTGCTACATACGAGCAGTACTTC.

This clone was counted only a few times. The rearrangement joins TRBV15 to TRBJ2-3; 9 bases align to TRBD2. With 11 bases clipped from V and 4 bases from J, the junction kept 7 bases outside the gene matches. CDR3 length: 13 residues. Germline V CDR1 and CDR2: LNHNV, YYDKDF (reference sequence). CDR3 in amino acids: CAAGVAGADTQYF. CDR3 nucleotides: TGTGCCGCCGGAGTAGCGGGAGCAGATACGCAGTATTTT.

The V and J genes are TRBV5-1 and TRBJ2-3, with TRBD2 matching 8 bases. J gave up 5 bases and V 4 bases, and 6 bases lay outside the gene matches. Germline-derived CDR1 and CDR2 are SGHRS and YFSETQ. CDR3 length: 14 amino acids. The CDR3 sequence is CASSKTSGGDTQYF. In DNA, the CDR3 is TGCGCCAGCAGCAAAACTAGCGGTGGAGATACGCAGTATTTT.